These 10 T cell receptor beta chains were sequenced from one sample in a study of control samples from healthy donors and cancer patients. The table came from immunoSEQ multiplex PCR; TCRdb's copy has only in-frame clones and leaves some out. The table records about 130,000 clones, 70% to 90% of them present only once. Sequenced material: blood. These receptors originate from a man aged 50 to 59 in good health.

This sequence joins TRBV7-9 and TRBJ1-3; D is undetermined. V shed 0 bases and J shed 6 bases, with 3 bases lying between them. CDR3 size: 12 residues. The germline V gene encodes CDR1 SEHNR and CDR2 FQNEAQ (reference sequence). As DNA, the CDR3 is TGTGCCAGCAGCTTAGCACAAAACACCATATATTTT. It codes for CASSLAQNTIYF.

This rearrangement joins TRBV5-1 to TRBJ2-1; possible D gene TRBD2, 6 bases. CDR1 and CDR2 (germline): SGHRS, YFSETQ. Deletions cut 2 bases from V and 12 bases from J, with 18 bases between. CDR3 length equals 14 residues. The CDR3 loop reads CASSFTGTPSGQFF. For the CDR3, the DNA is TGCGCCAGCAGCTTTACCGGGACTCCATCGGGGCAGTTCTTC. Together with reference TRBV5-1 and TRBJ2-1, the CDR3 gives the full variable domain: KAGVTQTPRYLIKTRGQQVTLSCSPISGHRSVSWYQQTPGQGLQFLFEYFSETQRNKGNFPGRFSGRQFSNSRSEMNVSTLELGDSALYLCASSFTGTPSGQFFGPGTRLTVL.

CDR3 loop: CASSLVVIETQYF. The CDR3 DNA sequence: TGTGCCAGCAGCTTAGTGGTAATAGAGACCCAGTACTTC. The rearrangement uses TRBV7-8 and TRBJ2-5, with D hard to call. Germline V gene lookup returns CDR1 SGHVS and CDR2 FQNEAQ. Deletions cut 1 base from V and 4 bases from J, with 7 bases between. This CDR3 is 13 amino acids long.

CDR3 DNA: TGTGCCAGCTCCCCTGGACAGTACGAGCAGTACTTC. Translating it yields CASSPGQYEQYF. The chain joins TRBV18 to TRBJ2-7; TRBD1 is a possible D gene (6 bases). The germline CDR1 and CDR2 sequences are KGHSH and LQKENI. Trimming left V 6 bases short and J 4 bases short, with 10 bases between. The CDR3 totals 12 residues.

This rearrangement joins TRBV2 to TRBJ1-6, with 7 positions matching TRBD1. J was trimmed by 4 bases and V by 4 bases; bases with no gene match: 4. This CDR3 has 15 residues. Germline-derived CDR1 and CDR2 are SNHLY and FYNNEI. This CDR3 is CASSGWDSYNSPLHF. DNA of the CDR3: TGTGCCAGCAGTGGGTGGGACAGTTATAATTCACCCCTCCACTTT.

The V gene is TRBV30, the J gene TRBJ1-3; D not resolved. The germline gives CDR1 GTSNPN, CDR2 SVGIG (reference sequence). This CDR3 has 11 residues. The CDR3 is CACGSGNTIYF. The CDR3 DNA follows: TGTGCTTGCGGCTCTGGAAACACCATATATTTT.

The V gene is TRBV5-1, the J gene TRBJ2-2, with D perhaps matching TRBD1 or TRBD2 (6 bases each). CDR1 is SGHRS and CDR2 is YFSETQ in the germline V gene. The germline V and J ends were trimmed by 6 bases and 3 bases, with 18 bases remaining between them. The CDR3 length is 16 residues. The CDR3 coding sequence is TGCGCCAGCAAAGGGACCCCGGGGGCAGACACCGGGGAGCTGTTTTTT. It specifies CASKGTPGADTGELFF.

The chain recombines TRBV5-4 with TRBJ2-1; D not certain. Germline V lookup: CDR1 SGHNT, CDR2 YYREEE (reference sequence). Trimming stripped 5 bases from V and 0 bases from J, with 9 bases between. The CDR3 contains 14 residues. CDR3 DNA sequence: TGTGCCAGCAGGGTCAGGAGCTCCTACAATGAGCAGTTCTTC. It encodes CASRVRSSYNEQFF. Together with reference TRBV5-4 and TRBJ2-1, the CDR3 gives the full variable domain: ETGVTQSPTHLIKTRGQQVTLRCSSQSGHNTVSWYQQALGQGPQFIFQYYREEENGRGNFPPRFSGLQFPNYSSELNVNALELDDSALYLCASRVRSSYNEQFFGPGTRLTVL.

This sequence joins TRBV28 and TRBJ2-3; 11 bases agree with TRBD2. Germline CDR1 MDHEN, CDR2 SYDVKM. The V and J ends lost 4 bases and 0 bases, in that order; junction bases with no gene match: 3. This CDR3 contains 16 residues. The CDR3 reads CASSSRLAGSTDTQYF. The CDR3 nucleotides are TGTGCCAGCAGTTCCCGACTAGCGGGGAGCACAGATACGCAGTATTTT.

This clone turned up a few times. For the CDR3, the DNA is TGCGCCAGCAGCTTGGCCGAAAGGAACACTGAAGCTTTCTTT. Translated, it gives CASSLAERNTEAFF. J is TRBJ1-1 and V is TRBV5-1; no clear D. The V end was cut by 0 bases, the J end by 1 base, with 7 bases between. This CDR3 is 14 amino acids long. The germline V gene has CDR1 SGHRS and CDR2 YFSETQ.